Presented here are 26 T cell receptor beta chains from one specimen sequenced in a study of blood T cell repertoires in COVID-19. TCRdb's copy holds only in-frame clones and misses some; the assay was immunoSEQ multiplex PCR. The repertoire holds roughly 670,000 clones, with 90% as singletons. The sample consisted of peripheral blood. These receptor sequences come from a woman under 30 with acute or convalescent COVID-19.

This sequence joins TRBV7-2 and TRBJ2-1; no firm D call. The V end was cut by 5 bases, the J end by 0 bases, with 8 bases between. The CDR3 has 14 amino acids. Germline CDR1 is SGHTA and CDR2 is FQGNSA. The CDR3 is CASSLSSSYNEQFF. The CDR3 nucleotides are TGTGCCAGCAGCCTTTCTAGCTCCTACAATGAGCAGTTCTTC.

The DNA of the CDR3 is TGCGCCAGCAGCTTGAGATCGGGACAGGGATCTGGAAACACCATATATTTT. Protein sequence: CASSLRSGQGSGNTIYF. The rearrangement uses TRBV5-1 and TRBJ1-3, with TRBD1 matching 9 bases. Unmatched junction bases numbered 6, after V lost 1 base and J lost 1 base. CDR1 and CDR2 from the germline V gene are SGHRS and YFSETQ. The length of the CDR3 is 17 residues. Complete variable domain (other parts from reference TRBV5-1 and TRBJ1-3): KAGVTQTPRYLIKTRGQQVTLSCSPISGHRSVSWYQQTPGQGLQFLFEYFSETQRNKGNFPGRFSGRQFSNSRSEMNVSTLELGDSALYLCASSLRSGQGSGNTIYFGEGSWLTVV.

This chain joins TRBV27 and TRBJ1-1; D gene ambiguous. The CDR3 runs to 14 residues. The V end was cut by 3 bases, the J end by 4 bases, with 12 bases between. Germline values: CDR1 MNHEY, CDR2 SMNVEV (reference sequence). The CDR3 protein is CASSFFGGSTEAFF. The DNA for the CDR3 is TGTGCCAGCAGTTTTTTCGGCGGGTCCACTGAAGCTTTCTTT.

On this clone: The same CDR3 can be traced to other DNA sequences in this sample. The gene calls are TRBV18 and TRBJ2-7, with TRBD1 matching 10 bases. Germline V gene data show CDR1 as KGHSH and CDR2 as LQKENI. Unmatched junction bases numbered 5, after V lost 5 bases and J lost 4 bases. The CDR3 is made up of 14 amino acids. CDR3 protein: CASSTGTGAYEQYF. The CDR3 bases are TGTGCCAGCTCAACCGGGACAGGGGCTTACGAGCAGTACTTC.

The chain has TRBV5-6 and TRBJ1-3; no firm D call. The CDR3 extends over 13 amino acids. V was clipped by 0 bases and J by 5 bases, with 6 bases between them. Germline V gives CDR1 SGHDT, CDR2 YYEEEE. The CDR3 region is CASSLDGRNTIYF. CDR3 nucleotide sequence: TGTGCCAGCAGCTTGGACGGTCGAAACACCATATATTTT.

The chain carries TRBV5-4 and TRBJ1-1; D is possibly TRBD1 (6 bases). From germline, CDR1 is SGHNT and CDR2 YYREEE (reference sequence). V lost 4 bases to trimming and J lost 8 bases, with 15 bases between them. CDR3 length: 13 residues. CDR3 protein: CASSPPFGTEAFF. The DNA of the CDR3 is TGTGCCAGCAGCCCCCCGTTTGGGACAGAAGCTTTCTTT.

This clone was detected only once. J is TRBJ2-3 and V is TRBV5-6, with TRBD2 matching 7 bases. The germline V gene encodes CDR1 SGHDT and CDR2 YYEEEE. This CDR3 has 16 residues. Trimming removed 0 bases from V and 2 bases from J; junction bases left unmatched: 6. The CDR3, as DNA: TGTGCCAGCAGCTTGGCGGCGCGGGGGAACACAGATACGCAGTATTTT. It yields the protein CASSLAARGNTDTQYF.

This chain joins TRBV11-3 and TRBJ2-1; D possibly corresponds to TRBD1 (6 bases). This CDR3 contains 17 residues. Germline V gives CDR1 SGHNT, CDR2 YENEEA. Trimming took 5 bases from V and 7 from J, leaving 24 bases between them. The CDR3 here is CASSPASMAQGGNEQFF. CDR3 bases: TGTGCCAGCAGCCCCGCCTCGATGGCACAGGGTGGGAATGAGCAGTTCTTC.

The chain has TRBV21-1 and TRBJ2-7; the table's D call TRBD2 went unverified against the DNA. TRBV21-1 corresponds to a pseudogene. CDR3 length: 15 residues. CDR3 residues: CASSKLEGGLSEQYF. DNA for the CDR3: TGTGCCAGCAGCAAACTGGAGGGGGGGCTCTCCGAGCAGTACTTC.

Only one count was recorded for this clone. The chain joins TRBV7-6 to TRBJ2-7; a weak D match, TRBD1 (5 bases). The CDR3 consists of 13 residues. Germline lookup yields CDR1 SGHVS and CDR2 FNYEAQ. Trimming removed 5 bases at V and 0 bases at J, with 8 bases between. In DNA form, the CDR3 reads TGTGCCAGCAGCACGGACACCTCCTACGAGCAGTACTTC. Protein: CASSTDTSYEQYF.

This chain joins TRBV30 and TRBJ2-3, with TRBD2 identical over 12 bases. This CDR3 has 16 amino acids. Per the germline V gene, CDR1 is GTSNPN and CDR2 is SVGIG (reference sequence). The trim removed 3 bases at V and 2 bases at J, leaving 6 bases unmatched. Here the CDR3 reads CAWRPTSGGNTDTQYF. The CDR3 nucleotides are TGTGCCTGGAGGCCCACTAGCGGGGGGAACACAGATACGCAGTATTTT.

This clone has only a few counts. The V gene is TRBV9, the J gene TRBJ1-1; D is unresolved. This CDR3 contains 11 residues. V lost 3 bases and J 5 bases, leaving 5 bases between the germline ends. From germline, CDR1 is SGDLS and CDR2 YYNGEE. The CDR3 loop reads CASSGGTEAFF. CDR3 bases: TGTGCCAGCAGCGGAGGGACTGAAGCTTTCTTT.

V is TRBV9 and J is TRBJ2-3; D perhaps matches TRBD1 (6 bases). Germline-derived CDR1 and CDR2 are SGDLS and YYNGEE. This CDR3 region has 13 residues. With 4 bases removed from V and 3 bases from J, the gap between germline ends came to 9 bases. CDR3 sequence reads: CASSQQGTDTQYF. In DNA, the CDR3 is TGTGCCAGCAGCCAGCAGGGGACAGATACGCAGTATTTT. The entire variable domain, with the rest obtained from reference TRBV9 and TRBJ2-3, is as follows: DSGVTQTPKHLITATGQRVTLRCSPRSGDLSVYWYQQSLDQGLQFLIQYYNGEERAKGNILERFSAQQFPDLHSELNLSSLELGDSALYFCASSQQGTDTQYFGPGTRLTVL.

The rearrangement links TRBV4-3 to TRBJ1-6; perhaps TRBD1 as D (6 bases). CDR3 length: 16 residues. The germline CDR1 and CDR2 sequences are LGHNA and YSLEER. V lost 0 bases to trimming and J lost 10 bases, with 16 bases between them. CDR3 DNA: TGCGCCAGCAGCCAAGAAGTAGGCAGGGGAGGGTCACCCCTCCACTTT. Residues: CASSQEVGRGGSPLHF.

The chain joins TRBV2 to TRBJ1-1; 8 bases align to TRBD1. With 3 bases clipped from V and 5 bases from J, the junction kept 17 bases outside the gene matches. In germline, CDR1 is SNHLY, CDR2 FYNNEI. The CDR3 has 18 residues. CDR3 region: CASSDPSGQGVFDTEAFF. CDR3 DNA: TGTGCCAGCAGTGACCCCTCCGGACAGGGAGTTTTTGATACTGAAGCTTTCTTT.

CDR3: CASGDSYSNQPQHF. The CDR3 DNA sequence: TGTGCCAGTGGAGACAGTTATAGCAATCAGCCCCAGCATTTT. The chain uses TRBV19 and TRBJ1-5; possibly TRBD1 for D (5 bases). V was clipped by 8 bases and J by 0 bases, with 11 bases between them. Germline values: CDR1 LNHDA, CDR2 SQIVND (reference sequence). The CDR3 loop spans 14 amino acids.

The chain recombines TRBV19 with TRBJ2-1; no reliable D call. The CDR3 is made up of 14 amino acids. Germline V lookup: CDR1 LNHDA, CDR2 SQIVND (reference sequence). Trimming took 5 bases from V and 4 from J, leaving 12 bases between them. CDR3 loop: CASSEELLYNEQFF. The CDR3 DNA sequence: TGTGCCAGTAGTGAAGAGTTATTGTACAATGAGCAGTTCTTC.

This chain uses TRBV7-9 with TRBJ2-2; D is perhaps TRBD1 (6 bases). Germline loops: CDR1 SEHNR, CDR2 FQNEAQ (reference sequence). V was trimmed by 0 bases and J by 1 base, leaving 9 bases between them. The CDR3 covers 16 residues. The CDR3 region is CASSLARTVNTGELFF. DNA of the CDR3: TGTGCCAGCAGCTTAGCTCGGACAGTGAACACCGGGGAGCTGTTTTTT.

This clone appeared a single time. The chain has TRBV12-5 and TRBJ1-2, with a possible D match to TRBD1 (6 bases). The CDR3 spans 13 residues. Germline CDR1 reads LGHNT; CDR2 reads FRNRAP. V dropped 2 bases and J dropped 7 bases, with 11 bases sitting between them. In DNA, the CDR3 is TGTGCTAGTGGTTTGATTGGGGGCGGTGGCTACACCTTC. Translation: CASGLIGGGGYTF.

The rearrangement joins TRBV28 to TRBJ1-5, with D maybe TRBD1 (6 bases). Trimming pared 8 bases from V and 2 bases from J, leaving 19 bases between. The CDR3 spans 16 residues. Germline V lookup: CDR1 MDHEN, CDR2 SYDVKM. In DNA form, the CDR3 reads TGTGCCAGCGTTAGAAGGGGGACGGTGGGCAATCAGCCCCAGCATTTT. Amino acids: CASVRRGTVGNQPQHF.

CDR3 bases: TGTGCCAGTAGTACATTAAGCGGGACAGGGGGGAATCAGCCCCAGCATTTT. It yields the protein CASSTLSGTGGNQPQHF. The rearrangement uses TRBV19 and TRBJ1-5; 11 bases are shared with TRBD1. This CDR3 contains 17 residues. Germline assignment: CDR1 LNHDA and CDR2 SQIVND (reference sequence). V shed 4 bases, J shed 4 bases, and the junction held 9 bases outside the gene matches.

This chain connects TRBV5-1 to TRBJ1-1; no clear D. V lost 4 bases and J 4 bases, leaving 11 bases between the germline ends. CDR1 SGHRS and CDR2 YFSETQ come from the germline V gene. The CDR3 extends over 13 amino acids. CDR3 sequence (DNA): TGCGCCAGCAGCGCGCGGGAGGCCACTGAAGCTTTCTTT. This gives the protein CASSAREATEAFF.

The chain carries TRBV19 and TRBJ2-7; D may be TRBD1 (5 bases). There are 11 residues in the CDR3. The ends were cut back, 7 bases at V and 6 bases at J, with 10 bases in the middle. From germline, CDR1 is LNHDA and CDR2 SQIVND (reference sequence). The CDR3 is CASKGAAEQYF. As DNA, the CDR3 is TGTGCCAGTAAAGGGGCGGCCGAGCAGTACTTC.

The J gene is TRBJ2-7, the V gene TRBV10-1; 8 nucleotides match TRBD2. The V and J ends lost 5 bases and 3 bases, in that order; junction bases with no gene match: 3. This CDR3 spans 13 amino acids. Germline assignment: CDR1 WNHNN and CDR2 SYGVQD (reference sequence). CDR3 sequence (DNA): TGCGCCAGCAGTTCGACTAGCGTCTACGAGCAGTACTTC. This codes for CASSSTSVYEQYF.

The chain carries TRBV11-2 and TRBJ1-5; tentative D call: TRBD1 (6 bases). Germline V gene sequence: CDR1 SGHAT, CDR2 FQNNGV. Trimming shortened V by 5 bases and J by 0 bases, and 11 bases separated the two germline ends. The CDR3 sequence is 15 residues long. CDR3 DNA: TGTGCCAGCAGCAAGACAGGCAATAGCAATCAGCCCCAGCATTTT. Amino acid sequence: CASSKTGNSNQPQHF.

This clone was observed a few times. The chain uses TRBV6-5 and TRBJ1-1; D not certain. Trimming cost V 5 bases and J 11 bases, with 15 bases left between them. Germline CDR1 reads MNHEY; CDR2 reads SVGAGI. There are 12 residues in the CDR3. CDR3 nucleotide sequence: TGTGCCAGCAGTCTACTTGGGAGTATTGCTTTCTTT. Its protein is CASSLLGSIAFF.